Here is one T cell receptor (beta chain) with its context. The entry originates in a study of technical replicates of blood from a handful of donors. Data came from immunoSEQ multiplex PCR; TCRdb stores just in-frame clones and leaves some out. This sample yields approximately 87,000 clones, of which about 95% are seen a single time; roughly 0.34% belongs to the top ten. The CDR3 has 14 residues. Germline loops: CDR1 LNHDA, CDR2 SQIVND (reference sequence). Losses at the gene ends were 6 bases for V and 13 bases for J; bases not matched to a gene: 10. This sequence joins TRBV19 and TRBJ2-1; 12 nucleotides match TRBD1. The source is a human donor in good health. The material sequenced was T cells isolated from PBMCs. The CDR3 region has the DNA TGTGCCAGTAGCCACCGGGACAGGGGGCTGTATCAGTTCTTC. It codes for CASSHRDRGLYQFF. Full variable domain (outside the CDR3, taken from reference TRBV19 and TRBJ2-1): DGGITQSPKYLFRKEGQNVTLSCEQNLNHDAMYWYRQDPGQGLRLIYYSQIVNDFQKGDIAEGYSVSREKKESFPLTVTSAQKNPTAFYLCASSHRDRGLYQFFGPGTRLTVL.